Following are 17 T cell receptor beta chains from one sample sequenced in a study of T cell repertoires in cytomegalovirus infection. TCRdb re-called the reads with MiXCR, one entry per CDR3 protein. The data contain under 300,000 distinct CDR3 sequences, about 20% of them singletons. Their antigens are not known. The material was cultured PBMCs, obtained from culture after CMV antigen stimulation. The receptors here all came from a human donor in good health (CMV status not recorded). Some clones in this sample may be carry-over from other donors' samples.

The chain recombines TRBV27 with TRBJ2-7, with D tentatively TRBD2 (5 bases). The CDR3 is 12 residues long. Per germline, CDR1 MNHEY and CDR2 SMNVEV (reference sequence). Trimming removed 1 base from V and 7 bases from J, with 8 bases in between. In DNA form, the CDR3 reads TGTGCCAGCAGTTTATTCCGAGGGGAGCAGTACTTC. Translated: CASSLFRGEQYF.

This clonotype was counted between two and nine times. The chain uses TRBV29-1 and TRBJ2-5; 10 bases are shared with TRBD2. CDR3 length: 14 residues. With V trimmed by 5 bases and J by 5 bases, 8 bases remained unmatched. Per the germline V gene, CDR1 is SQVTM and CDR2 is ANQGSEA. The DNA of the CDR3 is TGCAGCGTTATCCTAGCGGGAGCCTGGGAGACCCAGTACTTC. Amino acids: CSVILAGAWETQYF.

The table lists this clonotype with a few counts. J is TRBJ2-3 and V is TRBV6-6; D may be TRBD1 or TRBD2 (6 bases each). V was cut by 3 bases and J by 5 bases, with 12 bases left in between. CDR1 is MNHNY, CDR2 SVGAGI, per germline (reference sequence). The CDR3 is 14 residues long. The CDR3 loop is CASSYGGQIDTQYF. The CDR3 coding sequence is TGTGCCAGCAGTTATGGGGGGCAGATAGATACGCAGTATTTT.

The chain joins TRBV7-2 to TRBJ1-6, with 9 positions matching TRBD1. Trimming cost V 4 bases and J 5 bases; bases outside gene matches: 3. The CDR3 runs 15 residues. The germline gives CDR1 SGHTA, CDR2 FQGNSA. CDR3 amino acids: CASSSYRGHNSPLHF. Written as DNA, the CDR3 is TGTGCCAGCAGCTCTTACAGGGGGCATAATTCACCCCTCCACTTT.

This clonotype turned up a few times. The genes are TRBV7-2 and TRBJ2-6; possibly TRBD1 for D (6 bases). V lost 6 bases and J lost 0, with 9 bases in between. The CDR3 has 15 amino acids. From germline, CDR1 is SGHTA and CDR2 FQGNSA. DNA of the CDR3: TGTGCCAGCAGATCGACAGGCTCTGGGGCCAACGTCCTGACTTTC. The encoded protein is CASRSTGSGANVLTF.

This clonotype was observed a few times. The V and J genes are TRBV7-9 and TRBJ2-7, with 7 bases identical to TRBD1. This CDR3 contains 16 residues. The trim removed 5 bases at V and 0 bases at J, leaving 10 bases unmatched. The V gene's germline CDR1 is SEHNR and CDR2 FQNEAQ (reference sequence). The CDR3, as DNA: TGTGCCAGCAGCCCCCTAGGGACAGAGAGCTCCTACGAGCAGTACTTC. As protein: CASSPLGTESSYEQYF.

This chain joins TRBV12-3 or TRBV12-4 and TRBJ2-5; 7 positions agree with TRBD1. With V trimmed by 5 bases and J by 1 base, 10 bases remained unmatched. This CDR3 has 16 residues. The CDR3 reads CASSGKDRTLQETQYF. CDR3 nucleotides: TGTGCCAGCAGTGGAAAGGACAGGACGCTCCAAGAGACCCAGTACTTC.

This clonotype was counted a single time. The chain combines TRBV11-3 with TRBJ2-1; D is undetermined. V lost 6 bases and J lost 5, with 23 bases in between. CDR3 size: 17 residues. Germline CDR1 SGHNT, CDR2 YENEEA. The CDR3 DNA is TGTGCCAGCAGGACCCGAAGGTCTACCCGAGTTAACAATGAGCAGTTCTTC. Amino acid sequence: CASRTRRSTRVNNEQFF.

The rearrangement joins TRBV9 to TRBJ2-1; D unresolved. CDR1 is SGDLS and CDR2 is YYNGEE in the germline V gene. Trimming removed 4 bases at V and 3 bases at J, with 14 bases between. This CDR3 contains 15 residues. For the CDR3, the DNA is TGTGCCAGCAGCCCTCCTGGAGCGTTCTACAATGAGCAGTTCTTC. This encodes CASSPPGAFYNEQFF.

This clonotype has only a few counts. This chain uses TRBV29-1 with TRBJ2-1; the D gene is possibly TRBD2 (6 bases). Germline-derived CDR1 and CDR2 are SQVTM and ANQGSEA. The CDR3 contains 14 residues. Between the trimmed V and J ends, which lost 3 bases and 6 bases, there was a span of 15 bases. DNA of the CDR3: TGCAGCGTTGAGGGCGGGAAGGTTGGCAATGAGCAGTTCTTC. Translation gives CSVEGGKVGNEQFF.

The chain has TRBV6-6 and TRBJ2-2, with 9 nucleotides matching TRBD2. This CDR3 contains 15 residues. CDR1 is MNHNY and CDR2 is SVGAGI in the germline V gene (reference sequence). V was clipped by 4 bases and J by 3 bases; unmatched bases: 3. The CDR3 nucleotides are TGTGCCAGCAGTTTTAGCGGGAGAGACACCGGGGAGCTGTTTTTT. The encoded protein is CASSFSGRDTGELFF.

This clonotype was counted a few times. The genes are TRBV28 and TRBJ2-3; D is unresolved. Germline V lookup: CDR1 MDHEN, CDR2 SYDVKM. V gave up 3 bases and J gave up 4 bases, with 14 bases separating them. The CDR3 is made up of 15 amino acids. This CDR3 is CASSLTLGFPDTQYF. As DNA, the CDR3 is TGTGCCAGCAGTTTGACCTTAGGGTTCCCAGATACGCAGTATTTT.

This clonotype turned up a few times. CDR3 sequence: CASSLSGQAPQTEAFF. The CDR3 bases are TGCGCCAGCAGCTTGAGTGGACAGGCACCCCAAACTGAAGCTTTCTTT. The chain is built from TRBV5-1 and TRBJ1-1; 7 bases are a match to TRBD1. This CDR3 has 16 amino acids. Germline assignment: CDR1 SGHRS and CDR2 YFSETQ. V lost 1 base, J lost 5 bases, and 11 bases stayed unmatched.

The genes are TRBV3-1 and TRBJ2-5; the D is unclear. CDR3 length: 14 amino acids. V gave up 4 bases and J gave up 0 bases, with 9 bases separating them. Germline assignment: CDR1 LGHDT and CDR2 YNNKEL (reference sequence). The CDR3: CASSPTNYQETQYF. DNA of the CDR3: TGTGCCAGCAGCCCCACAAATTACCAAGAGACCCAGTACTTC.

This clonotype turned up a few times. The chain combines TRBV6-1 with TRBJ1-1, with 9 bases lining up with TRBD1. The V gene's germline CDR1 is MNHNS and CDR2 SASEGT. This CDR3 has 18 residues. V dropped 8 bases and J dropped 3; count of bases not matched to a gene: 19. CDR3 in DNA: TGTGCCAGCGGGACAGGGTTTTTGAAGTGGAAGTCGGACACTGAAGCTTTCTTT. It yields the protein CASGTGFLKWKSDTEAFF.

This clonotype was seen ten or more times. V is TRBV10-3 and J is TRBJ1-4; D is unclear. CDR3 length: 14 amino acids. In germline, CDR1 is ENHRY, CDR2 SYGVKD. Between the trimmed V and J ends, which lost 3 bases and 5 bases, there was a span of 10 bases. The CDR3 protein is CAISESLLNEKLFF. DNA of the CDR3: TGTGCCATCAGTGAATCACTTTTAAATGAAAAACTGTTTTTT.

The rearrangement links TRBV29-1 to TRBJ2-1; a weak D match, TRBD1 (5 bases). The CDR3 is made up of 16 amino acids. Germline CDR1 reads SQVTM; CDR2 reads ANQGSEA. The ends were cut back, 1 base at V and 0 bases at J, with 13 bases in the middle. CDR3 in amino acids: CSVEGTPSSSYNEQFF. CDR3 coding DNA: TGCAGCGTTGAAGGGACACCTTCCTCCTCCTACAATGAGCAGTTCTTC.